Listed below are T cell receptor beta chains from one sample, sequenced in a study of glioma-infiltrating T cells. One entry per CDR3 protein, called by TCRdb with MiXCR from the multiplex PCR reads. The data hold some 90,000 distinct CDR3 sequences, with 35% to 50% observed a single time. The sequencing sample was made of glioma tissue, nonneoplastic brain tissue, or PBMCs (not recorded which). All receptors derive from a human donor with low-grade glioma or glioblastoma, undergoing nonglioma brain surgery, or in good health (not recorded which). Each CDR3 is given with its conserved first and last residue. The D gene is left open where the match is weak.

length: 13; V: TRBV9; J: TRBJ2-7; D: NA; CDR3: CASSPSAHYEQYF
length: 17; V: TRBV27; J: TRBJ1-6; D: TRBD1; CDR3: CASSQDRGSTYNSPLHF
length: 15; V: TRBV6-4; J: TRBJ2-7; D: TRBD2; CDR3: CASSEAGGPPYEQYF
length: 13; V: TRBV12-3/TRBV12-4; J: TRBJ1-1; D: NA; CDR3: CASRPAGFTDAFF
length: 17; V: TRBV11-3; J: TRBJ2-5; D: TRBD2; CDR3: CASSFYGLAGLQETQYF
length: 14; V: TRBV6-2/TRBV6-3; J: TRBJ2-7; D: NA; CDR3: CAVSDPGQSYEQYF
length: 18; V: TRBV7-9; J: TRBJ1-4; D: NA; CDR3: CASSTRQAAGATNEKLFF
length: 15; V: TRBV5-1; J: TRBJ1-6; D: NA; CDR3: CASSPQGKDHSPLHF
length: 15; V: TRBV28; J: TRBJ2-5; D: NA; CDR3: CASSIPGQWHQTQYF
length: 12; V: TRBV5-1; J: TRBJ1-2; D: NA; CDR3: CASSFEGNGYTF
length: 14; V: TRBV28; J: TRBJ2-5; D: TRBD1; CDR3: CASSRDREWETQYF
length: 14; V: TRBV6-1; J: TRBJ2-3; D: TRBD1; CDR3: CASSPVSGGETQYF
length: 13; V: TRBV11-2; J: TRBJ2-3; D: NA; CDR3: CASSLLSTDTQYF
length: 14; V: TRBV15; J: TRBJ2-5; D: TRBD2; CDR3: CATRYREAPETQYF
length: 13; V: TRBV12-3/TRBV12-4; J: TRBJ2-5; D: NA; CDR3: CASSLWGRETQYF
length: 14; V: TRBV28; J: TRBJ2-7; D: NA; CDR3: CASTTGTPWDEQYF
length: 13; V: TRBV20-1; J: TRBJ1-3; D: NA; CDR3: CSALTVSVNTIYF
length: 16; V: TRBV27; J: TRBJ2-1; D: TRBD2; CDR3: CASRQLTSGRVGTQYF
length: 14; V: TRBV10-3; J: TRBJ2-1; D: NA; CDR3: CAFSDRTLPDEQFF
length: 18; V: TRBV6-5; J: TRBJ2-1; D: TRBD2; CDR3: CASSYTTGLAGGLDEQFF
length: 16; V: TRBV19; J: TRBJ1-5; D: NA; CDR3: CASSTLRQDGVQPQHF
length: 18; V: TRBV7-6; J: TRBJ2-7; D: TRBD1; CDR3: CASSLRSRQGANPYEQYF
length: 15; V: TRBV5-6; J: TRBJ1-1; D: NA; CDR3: CASSFVGGAFPEAFF
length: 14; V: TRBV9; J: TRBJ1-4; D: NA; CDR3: CASSNSLANEKLFF
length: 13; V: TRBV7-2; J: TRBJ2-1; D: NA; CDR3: CASSLEGVNEQFF
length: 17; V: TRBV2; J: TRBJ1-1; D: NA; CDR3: CASSEAPLPGPGVEAFF